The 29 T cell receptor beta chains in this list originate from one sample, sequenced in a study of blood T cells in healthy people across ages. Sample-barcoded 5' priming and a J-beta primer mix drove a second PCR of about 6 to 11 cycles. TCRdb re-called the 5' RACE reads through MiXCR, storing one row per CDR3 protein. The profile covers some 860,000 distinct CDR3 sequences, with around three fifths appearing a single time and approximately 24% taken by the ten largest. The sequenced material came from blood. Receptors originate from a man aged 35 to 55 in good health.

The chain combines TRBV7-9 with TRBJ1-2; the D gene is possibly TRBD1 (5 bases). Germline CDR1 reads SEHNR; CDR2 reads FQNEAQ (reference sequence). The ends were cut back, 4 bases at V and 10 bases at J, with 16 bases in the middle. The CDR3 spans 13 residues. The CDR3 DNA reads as TGTGCCAGCAGCTGGGACGTCCGGAAAGACTACACCTTC. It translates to CASSWDVRKDYTF.

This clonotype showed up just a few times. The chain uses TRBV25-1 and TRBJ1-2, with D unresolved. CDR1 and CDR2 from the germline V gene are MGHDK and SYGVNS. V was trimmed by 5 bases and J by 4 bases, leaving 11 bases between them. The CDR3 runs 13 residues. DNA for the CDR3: TGTGCCAGCAGTAAGGTTTCGGGCTATGGCTACACCTTC. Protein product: CASSKVSGYGYTF.

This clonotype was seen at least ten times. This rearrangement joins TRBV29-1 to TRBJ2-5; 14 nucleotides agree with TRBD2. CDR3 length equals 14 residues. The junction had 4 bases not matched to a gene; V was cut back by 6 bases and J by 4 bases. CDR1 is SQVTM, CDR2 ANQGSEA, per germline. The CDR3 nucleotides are TGCAGCGTCGGACTAGCGGGAGGAGGAGAGACCCAGTACTTC. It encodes CSVGLAGGGETQYF.

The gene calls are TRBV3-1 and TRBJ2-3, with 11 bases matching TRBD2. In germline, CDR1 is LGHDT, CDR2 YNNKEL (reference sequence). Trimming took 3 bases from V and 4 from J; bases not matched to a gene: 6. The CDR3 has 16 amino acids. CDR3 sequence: CASSQRLAGGSDTQYF. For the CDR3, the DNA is TGTGCCAGCAGCCAGCGGCTAGCGGGGGGTTCAGATACGCAGTATTTT.

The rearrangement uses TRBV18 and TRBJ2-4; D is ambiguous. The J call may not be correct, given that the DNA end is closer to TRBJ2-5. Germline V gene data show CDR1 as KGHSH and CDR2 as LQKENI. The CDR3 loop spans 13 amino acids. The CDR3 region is CASSSDLQETQYF. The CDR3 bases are TGTGCCAGCTCATCGGACCTCCAAGAGACCCAGTACTTC.

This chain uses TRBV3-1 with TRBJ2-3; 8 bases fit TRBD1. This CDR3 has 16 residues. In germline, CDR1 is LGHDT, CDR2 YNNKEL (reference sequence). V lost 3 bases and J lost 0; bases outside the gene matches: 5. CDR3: CASSHRGQTSTDTQYF. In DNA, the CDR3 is TGTGCCAGCAGCCACAGGGGGCAAACTAGCACAGATACGCAGTATTTT.

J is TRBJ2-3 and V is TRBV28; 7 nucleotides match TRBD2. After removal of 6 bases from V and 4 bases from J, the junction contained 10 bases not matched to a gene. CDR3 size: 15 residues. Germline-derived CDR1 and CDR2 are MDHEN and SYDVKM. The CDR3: CASSLIAGIADTQYF. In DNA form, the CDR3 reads TGTGCCAGCAGCCTAATAGCGGGTATCGCAGATACGCAGTATTTT.

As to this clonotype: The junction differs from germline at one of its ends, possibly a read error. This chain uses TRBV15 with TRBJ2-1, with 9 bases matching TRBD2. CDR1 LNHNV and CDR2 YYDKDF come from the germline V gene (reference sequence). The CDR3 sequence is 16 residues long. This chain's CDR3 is CATSRDRASGTREQFF. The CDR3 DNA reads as TGCGCCACCAGCAGAGATCGCGCTAGCGGGACTCGCGAGCAGTTCTTC.

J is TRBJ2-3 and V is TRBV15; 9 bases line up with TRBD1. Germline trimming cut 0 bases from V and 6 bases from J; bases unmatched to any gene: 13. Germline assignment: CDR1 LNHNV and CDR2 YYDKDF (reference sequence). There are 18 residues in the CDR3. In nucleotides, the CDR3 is TGTGCCACCAGCAGAGATCTAGGGACAGGGCCCCTTCGGGATACGCAGTATTTT. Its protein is CATSRDLGTGPLRDTQYF.

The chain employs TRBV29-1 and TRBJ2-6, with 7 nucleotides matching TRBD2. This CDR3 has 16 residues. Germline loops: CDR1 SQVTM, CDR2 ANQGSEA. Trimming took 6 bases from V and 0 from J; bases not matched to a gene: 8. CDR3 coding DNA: TGCAGCGTCGCGGGAGTCCCGGCCTCTGGGGCCAACGTCCTGACTTTC. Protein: CSVAGVPASGANVLTF.

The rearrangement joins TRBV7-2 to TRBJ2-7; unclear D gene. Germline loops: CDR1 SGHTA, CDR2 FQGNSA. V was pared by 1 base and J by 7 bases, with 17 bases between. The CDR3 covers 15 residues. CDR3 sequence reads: CASSLVMGNYNEQYF. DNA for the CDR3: TGTGCCAGCAGCTTAGTTATGGGGAACTACAATGAGCAGTACTTC.

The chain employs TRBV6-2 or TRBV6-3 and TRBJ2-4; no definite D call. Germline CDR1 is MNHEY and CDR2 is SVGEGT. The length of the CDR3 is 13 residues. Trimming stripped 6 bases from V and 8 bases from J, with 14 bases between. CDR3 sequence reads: CASRGINLDIQYF. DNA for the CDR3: TGTGCCAGCAGGGGGATAAACCTTGACATTCAGTACTTC.

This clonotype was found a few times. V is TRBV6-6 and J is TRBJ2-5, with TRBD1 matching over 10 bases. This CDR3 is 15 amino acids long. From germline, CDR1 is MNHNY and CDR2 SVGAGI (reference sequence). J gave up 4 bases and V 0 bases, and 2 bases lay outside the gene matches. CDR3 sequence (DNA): TGTGCCAGCAGTTACTCACGACAGGGGGCAGAGACCCAGTACTTC. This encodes CASSYSRQGAETQYF.

The CDR3 loop reads CASSAGTSGGNPQYF. The CDR3 bases are TGCGCCAGCAGCGCCGGGACTAGCGGGGGGAACCCCCAGTACTTC. The rearrangement joins TRBV5-1 to TRBJ2-5; the match to TRBD2 covers 15 bases. V trimming: 4 bases; J trimming: 9 bases; junction bases outside the gene matches: 7. CDR1 is SGHRS and CDR2 is YFSETQ in the germline V gene. The CDR3 sequence is 15 residues long.

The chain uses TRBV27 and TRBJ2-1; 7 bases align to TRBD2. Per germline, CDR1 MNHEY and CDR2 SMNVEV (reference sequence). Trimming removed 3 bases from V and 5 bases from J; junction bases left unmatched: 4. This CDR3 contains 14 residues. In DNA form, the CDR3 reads TGTGCCAGCAGTTTGCCGGGGGGAAACAATGAGCAGTTCTTC. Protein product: CASSLPGGNNEQFF.

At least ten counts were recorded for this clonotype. In DNA form, the CDR3 reads TGTGCCAGCAGCAGAAGAGACACCACCTCCACAGATACGCAGTATTTT. It specifies CASSRRDTTSTDTQYF. The chain employs TRBV13 and TRBJ2-3; no clear D gene. Germline V lookup: CDR1 PRHDT, CDR2 FYEKMQ (reference sequence). This CDR3 has 16 amino acids. With 5 bases removed from V and 2 bases from J, the gap between germline ends came to 17 bases.

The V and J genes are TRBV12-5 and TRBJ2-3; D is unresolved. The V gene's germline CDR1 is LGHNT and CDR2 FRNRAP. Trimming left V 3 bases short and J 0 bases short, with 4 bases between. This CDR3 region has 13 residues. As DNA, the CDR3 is TGTGCTAGTGGTTTTCAGAGCACAGATACGCAGTATTTT. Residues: CASGFQSTDTQYF. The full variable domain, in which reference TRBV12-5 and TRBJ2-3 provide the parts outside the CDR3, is DARVTQTPRHKVTEMGQEVTMRCQPILGHNTVFWYRQTMMQGLELLAYFRNRAPLDDSGMPKDRFSAEMPDATLATLKIQPSEPRDSAVYFCASGFQSTDTQYFGPGTRLTVL.

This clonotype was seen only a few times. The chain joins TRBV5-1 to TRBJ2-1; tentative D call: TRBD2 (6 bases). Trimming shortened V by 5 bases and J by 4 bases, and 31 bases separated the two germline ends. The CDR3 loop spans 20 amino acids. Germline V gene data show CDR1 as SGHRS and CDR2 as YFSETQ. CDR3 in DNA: TGCGCCAGCAGGGTCAACAGGTTGGTGTTAAGCGGGCGGACGTACAATGAGCAGTTCTTC. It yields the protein CASRVNRLVLSGRTYNEQFF. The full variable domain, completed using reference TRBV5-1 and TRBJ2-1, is KAGVTQTPRYLIKTRGQQVTLSCSPISGHRSVSWYQQTPGQGLQFLFEYFSETQRNKGNFPGRFSGRQFSNSRSEMNVSTLELGDSALYLCASRVNRLVLSGRTYNEQFFGPGTRLTVL.

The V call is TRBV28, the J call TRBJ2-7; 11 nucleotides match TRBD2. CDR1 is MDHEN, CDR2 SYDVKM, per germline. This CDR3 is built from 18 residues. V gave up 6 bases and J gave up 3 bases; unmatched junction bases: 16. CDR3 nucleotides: TGTGCCAGCAGCCCTGCCGCTTGGGGACTAGCGGCGAACTACGAGCAGTACTTC. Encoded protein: CASSPAAWGLAANYEQYF. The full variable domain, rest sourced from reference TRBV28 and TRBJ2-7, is DVKVTQSSRYLVKRTGEKVFLECVQDMDHENMFWYRQDPGLGLRLIYFSYDVKMKEKGDIPEGYSVSREKKERFSLILESASTNQTSMYLCASSPAAWGLAANYEQYFGPGTRLTVT.

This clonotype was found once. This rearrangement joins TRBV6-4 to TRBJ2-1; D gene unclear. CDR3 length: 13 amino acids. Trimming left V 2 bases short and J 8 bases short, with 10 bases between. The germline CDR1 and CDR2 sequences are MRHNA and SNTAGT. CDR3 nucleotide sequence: TGTGCCAGCAGTGACCCGATCTCTTATGAGCAGTTCTTC. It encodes CASSDPISYEQFF.

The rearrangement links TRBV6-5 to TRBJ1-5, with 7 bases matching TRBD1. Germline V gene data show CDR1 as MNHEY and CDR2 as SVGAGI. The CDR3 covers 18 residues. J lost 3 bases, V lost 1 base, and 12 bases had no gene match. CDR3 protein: CASSYYVTPGQLNQPQHF. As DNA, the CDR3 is TGTGCCAGCAGTTACTACGTGACACCGGGACAGCTCAATCAGCCCCAGCATTTT.

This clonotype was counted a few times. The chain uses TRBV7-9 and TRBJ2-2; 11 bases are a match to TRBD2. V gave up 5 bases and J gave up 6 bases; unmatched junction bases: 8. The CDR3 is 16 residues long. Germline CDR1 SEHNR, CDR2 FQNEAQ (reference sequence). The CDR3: CASSPTSGTVPGELFF. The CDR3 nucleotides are TGTGCCAGCAGCCCGACTAGCGGGACTGTCCCCGGGGAGCTGTTTTTT.

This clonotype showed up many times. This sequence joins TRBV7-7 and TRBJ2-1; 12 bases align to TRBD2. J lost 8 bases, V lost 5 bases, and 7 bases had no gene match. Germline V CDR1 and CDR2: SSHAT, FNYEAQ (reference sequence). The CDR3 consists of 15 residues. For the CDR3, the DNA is TGTGCCAGCAGCCGACTAGCGGGAGCACGCGATGAGCAGTTCTTC. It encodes CASSRLAGARDEQFF.

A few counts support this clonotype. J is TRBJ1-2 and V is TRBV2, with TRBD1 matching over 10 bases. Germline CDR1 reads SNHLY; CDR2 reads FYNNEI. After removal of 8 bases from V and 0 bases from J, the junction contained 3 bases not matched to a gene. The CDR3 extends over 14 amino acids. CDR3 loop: CASVDRGANYGYTF. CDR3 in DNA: TGTGCCAGCGTGGACAGGGGGGCTAACTATGGCTACACCTTC.

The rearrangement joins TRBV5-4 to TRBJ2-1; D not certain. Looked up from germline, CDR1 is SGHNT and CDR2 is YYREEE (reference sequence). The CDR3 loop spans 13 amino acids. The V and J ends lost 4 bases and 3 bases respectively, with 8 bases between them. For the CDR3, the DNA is TGTGCCAGCAGCGCTCCGAACTACAATGAGCAGTTCTTC. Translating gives CASSAPNYNEQFF.

The CDR3 here is CSVEGAGEDTQYF. CDR3 sequence (DNA): TGCAGCGTTGAGGGGGCGGGAGAAGATACGCAGTATTTT. This chain connects TRBV29-1 to TRBJ2-3; maybe TRBD2 (7 bases). The CDR3 length is 13 residues. V lost 3 bases and J 5 bases, leaving 12 bases between the germline ends. CDR1 is SQVTM and CDR2 is ANQGSEA in the germline V gene.

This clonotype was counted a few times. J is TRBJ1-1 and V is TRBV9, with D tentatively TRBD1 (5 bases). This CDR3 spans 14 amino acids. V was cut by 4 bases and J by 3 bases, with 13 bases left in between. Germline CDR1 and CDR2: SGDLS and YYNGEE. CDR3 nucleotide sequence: TGTGCCAGCAGCCCCCGAGGGGTGGACACTGAAGCTTTCTTT. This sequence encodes CASSPRGVDTEAFF.

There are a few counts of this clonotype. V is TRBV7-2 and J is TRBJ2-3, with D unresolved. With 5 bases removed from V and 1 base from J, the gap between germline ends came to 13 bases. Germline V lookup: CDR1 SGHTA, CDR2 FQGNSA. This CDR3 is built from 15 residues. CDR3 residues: CASSQAPTGTDTQYF. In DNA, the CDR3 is TGTGCCAGCAGCCAGGCCCCTACCGGCACAGATACGCAGTATTTT. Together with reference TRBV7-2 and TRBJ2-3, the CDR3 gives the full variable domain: GAGVSQSPSNKVTEKGKDVELRCDPISGHTALYWYRQSLGQGLEFLIYFQGNSAPDKSGLPSDRFSAERTGGSVSTLTIQRTQQEDSAVYLCASSQAPTGTDTQYFGPGTRLTVL.

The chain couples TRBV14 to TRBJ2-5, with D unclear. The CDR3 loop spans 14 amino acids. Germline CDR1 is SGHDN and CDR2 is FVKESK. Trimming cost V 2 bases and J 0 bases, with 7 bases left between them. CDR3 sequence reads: CASSQREYQETQYF. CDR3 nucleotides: TGTGCCAGCAGCCAAAGGGAATACCAAGAGACCCAGTACTTC.